These T cell receptor beta chains were read from a single sample in a study of beta chain features in type 1 diabetes. Some clones are missing from TCRdb's copy, which holds only in-frame ones; the method was immunoSEQ multiplex PCR. The sample holds 93,000 or so clones, about 26% seen once. What was sequenced was central memory CD4+ T cells from blood. The source is a woman aged 18-35 years with type 1 diabetes. CDR3s include the opening cysteine and the closing phenylalanine or tryptophan. The order of the fields is CDR3 length, D gene, clone size, J gene, V gene, CDR3 DNA, CDR3 protein. The D gene is left open where the match is weak. Size values are once, few and many counts, or a class for expanded clones, and some rows have none.

>13|.|.|TRBJ2-1|TRBV5-1
TGCGCCAGCAGCGTGGCGGGGAAGGATGAGCAGTTCTTC
CASSVAGKDEQFF
>20|TRBD2|.|TRBJ2-2|TRBV13
TGTGCCAGCAGCCCCACAACCGGGACTAGCGGGAGTCAATACACCGGGGAGCTGTTTTTT
CASSPTTGTSGSQYTGELFF
>14|.|.|TRBJ2-5|TRBV7-2
TGTGCCAGCAGCCTCCGACATAGCCAAGAGACCCAGTACTTC
CASSLRHSQETQYF
>18|.|few|TRBJ1-2|TRBV4-3
TGCGCCAGCAACCTGGACAGAGGTTCCTACGATAGTCGGTATGGCTACACCTTC
CASNLDRGSYDSRYGYTF
>15|TRBD1|.|TRBJ2-5|TRBV5-1
TGCGCCAGCGCCCCAGCAGGGACAGGGAAAGAGACCCAGTACTTC
CASAPAGTGKETQYF
>13|TRBD1|.|TRBJ1-2|TRBV7-9
TGTGCCAGCAGCTTTGGCAGGGGGGAAGGCTACACCTTC
CASSFGRGEGYTF
>14|.|few|TRBJ1-2|TRBV7-2
TGTGCCAGCAGCTTAGCCGGGAAAAACTATGGCTACACCTTC
CASSLAGKNYGYTF
>16|TRBD1|.|TRBJ1-2|TRBV29-1
TGCAGCGTTGATGACGACTTCCGGACAGGGACCTATGGCTACACCTTC
CSVDDDFRTGTYGYTF
>13|.|few|TRBJ1-5|TRBV2
TGTGCCAGCAACCGGCGCGGAGGTCAGCCCCAGCATTTT
CASNRRGGQPQHF
>23|TRBD1|few|TRBJ1-5|TRBV28
TGTGCCAGCAGTTTACAGACGACTAAACCCGGGACAGGGGGCGCGAAGAGCAATCAGCCCCAGCATTTT
CASSLQTTKPGTGGAKSNQPQHF
>14|.|few|TRBJ1-5|TRBV7-9
TGTGCCAGCAGCTTAGGAGGATTTGGTCAGCCCCAGCATTTT
CASSLGGFGQPQHF
>13|TRBD1|.|TRBJ2-7|TRBV7-2
TGTGCCAGCAAGGACAGGGGAGTGGAAGAGCAGTACTTC
CASKDRGVEEQYF
>14|.|.|TRBJ2-4|TRBV2
TGTGCCAGCCTTTCTGAGGTAGCCAAAAACATTCAGTACTTC
CASLSEVAKNIQYF
>14|.|many|TRBJ2-5|TRBV27
TGTGCCAGCAGACCCCTTGGGGGCGGCGAGACCCAGTACTTC
CASRPLGGGETQYF
>15|TRBD1|.|TRBJ1-5|TRBV7-8
TGTGCCAGCAGCGCCGGGACAGGGTCCAATCAGCCCCAGCATTTT
CASSAGTGSNQPQHF
>16|.|few|TRBJ1-4|TRBV11-2
TGTGCCAGCAGCCTCAGCGTCGGGTTTCTTAGTGAAAAACTGTTTTTT
CASSLSVGFLSEKLFF
>15|TRBD1|few|TRBJ2-7|TRBV5-5
TGTGCCAGCAGCCAGACAGGGGGTGGGTCCTACGAGCAGTACTTC
CASSQTGGGSYEQYF
>12|TRBD2|few|TRBJ2-1|TRBV7-2
TGTGCCAGCAGCTTACTTAGCGGGAATGCGTTCTTC
CASSLLSGNAFF
>13|.|.|TRBJ2-7|TRBV7-6
TGTGCCAGCAGCCAGGGGACCGATTACGAGCAGTACTTC
CASSQGTDYEQYF
>14|TRBD1|.|TRBJ1-2|TRBV11-3
TGTGCCAGCAGCTTTGGACAGGAAGGCTATGGCTACACCTTC
CASSFGQEGYGYTF
>15|TRBD1|few|TRBJ1-4|TRBV13
TGTGCCAGCAGCCGCAGGGGGCGCAGCGGGGAAAAACTGTTTTTT
CASSRRGRSGEKLFF
>15|TRBD2|few|TRBJ2-2|TRBV2
TGTGCCAGCAGGGGGACTAGCTCGGGTGGCGGGGAGCTGTTTTTT
CASRGTSSGGGELFF